This T cell receptor beta chain emerged from a study of T cell repertoires in cytomegalovirus infection. Germline V gene sequence: CDR1 LNHNV, CDR2 YYDKDF (reference sequence). The CDR3 spans 13 residues. With 0 bases removed from V and 4 bases from J, the gap between germline ends came to 5 bases. Via MiXCR, TCRdb re-called the reads, giving one row per CDR3 protein. Here the sample spans approximately 140,000 distinct CDR3 sequences, about 6.5% being singletons. This clonotype was detected many times. This clonotype was obtained from a human donor in good health (CMV status not recorded). Some clones in this sample may be carry-over from other donors' samples. The source material was PBMCs. The V and J genes are TRBV15 and TRBJ2-3, with D hard to call. CDR3 loop: CATSRDGPDTQYF. The CDR3 nucleotides are TGTGCCACCAGCAGAGATGGCCCAGATACGCAGTATTTT. The full variable domain, rest sourced from reference TRBV15 and TRBJ2-3, is DAMVIQNPRYQVTQFGKPVTLSCSQTLNHNVMYWYQQKSSQAPKLLFHYYDKDFNNEADTPDNFQSRRPNTSFCFLDIRSPGLGDTAMYLCATSRDGPDTQYFGPGTRLTVL.